This TCR beta chain was obtained from a study of response to subunit inactivated influenza vaccine. The germline CDR1 and CDR2 sequences are SGHKS and YYEKEE (reference sequence). The length of the CDR3 is 14 residues. V dropped 4 bases and J dropped 3 bases, with 13 bases sitting between them. TCRdb re-called the RT-PCR reads through MiXCR, storing one row per CDR3 protein. There are just under 550,000 distinct CDR3 sequences in the sample; under 25% occur only once, and 2.5% to 3.5% lies in the top ten. The same data also went into a second study, on T cells expressing NK-cell markers. That study adds: With UMIs, 5'RACE template switching was used to make TCR beta cDNA. HCMV serostatus: seven of eight sequenced donors positive, one negative. An anti-gamma-delta TCR antibody was added in several experiments. It restricted sorting to alpha-beta TCR-expressing T cells.

The clonotype comes from a man in his forties or fifties who received an inactivated influenza vaccine. V and J are TRBV5-5 and TRBJ1-1, with TRBD1 as a possible D gene (5 bases). The input for sequencing was CD4+ T cells sorted from PBMCs, taken less than 13 days after vaccination. The CDR3 region is CASSGDSGHTEAFF. The CDR3 DNA reads as TGTGCCAGCAGCGGAGACAGTGGCCACACTGAAGCTTTCTTT.